This T cell receptor beta chain was identified in a study of tumor-infiltrating lymphocytes in primary liver carcinoma. Across the study: Surgery removed the patients' primary liver carcinoma. Regardless of tissue type, samples showed similar yields of roughly 3.5 to 7.13 million productive TCRbeta reads. The study reported T1-T3 N0M0 tumors spanning 4.2 to 10 cm.

Points on this clonotype: The target antigen is unknown.

Making TCR beta cDNA involved 400 to 600 ng total RNA and a constant-region primer. Libraries covering TCR beta were generated through three nested multiplex PCR rounds (using a slightly modified ARM-PCR). A C-beta reverse primer was combined with TRBV1-TRBV30 forward primers in the first two PCR rounds, and each round had around 10 cycles. TCRdb recomputed calls from the multiplex PCR reads with MiXCR, one row per CDR3 protein. The sample holds about 180,000 distinct CDR3 sequences, 60% seen once. Germline values: CDR1 MDHEN, CDR2 SYDVKM. CDR3 length: 17 amino acids. Trimming left V 3 bases short and J 4 bases short, with 21 bases between. Blood RNA came from unsorted whole blood; germline DNA was also extracted. Regarding the study as a whole: Pairs of tumor regions overlapped more than tumor-adjacent and tumor-blood pairs did.

J is TRBJ1-1 and V is TRBV28; D is possibly TRBD1 (6 bases). This TCR derives from a man in his forties with primary liver carcinoma and hepatitis B virus infection. The sample comprised peripheral blood. The CDR3 region is CASSFRGPPSGVTEAFF. The CDR3 bases are TGTGCCAGCAGTTTCAGGGGACCCCCTTCGGGAGTCACTGAAGCTTTCTTT.